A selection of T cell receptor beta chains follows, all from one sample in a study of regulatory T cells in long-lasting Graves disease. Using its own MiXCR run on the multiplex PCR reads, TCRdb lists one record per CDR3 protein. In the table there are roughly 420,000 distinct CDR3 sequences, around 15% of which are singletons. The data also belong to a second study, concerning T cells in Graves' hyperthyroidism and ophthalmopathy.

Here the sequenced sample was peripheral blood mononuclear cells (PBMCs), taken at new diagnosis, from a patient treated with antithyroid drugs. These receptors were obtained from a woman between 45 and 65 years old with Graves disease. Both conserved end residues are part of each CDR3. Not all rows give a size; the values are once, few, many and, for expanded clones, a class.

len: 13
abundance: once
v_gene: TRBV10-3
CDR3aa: CAISEGRGGEQYF

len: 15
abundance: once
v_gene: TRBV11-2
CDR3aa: CASSFAGRQQETQYF

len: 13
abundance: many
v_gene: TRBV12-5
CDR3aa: CASASRNLYGYTF

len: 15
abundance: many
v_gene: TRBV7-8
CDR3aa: CASSLMASASYEQYF

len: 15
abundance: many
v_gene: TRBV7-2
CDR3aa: CASSRTSRIYNEQFF

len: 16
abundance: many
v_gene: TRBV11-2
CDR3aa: CASSSVSGARRETQYF

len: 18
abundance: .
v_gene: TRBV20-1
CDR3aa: CSARAAGGSGVTWNEQFF

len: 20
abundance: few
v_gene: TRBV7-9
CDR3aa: CASSRFPLAGGPTSYNEQFF

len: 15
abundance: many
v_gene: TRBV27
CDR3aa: CASSFLGTAYYEQYF

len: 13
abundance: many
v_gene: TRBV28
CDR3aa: CASSLTTSYEQYF

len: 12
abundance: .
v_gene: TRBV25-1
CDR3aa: CASSEPGAEAFF

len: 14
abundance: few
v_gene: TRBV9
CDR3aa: CASSVDGVGNTIYF

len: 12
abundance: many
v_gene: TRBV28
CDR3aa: CASLDGTSGYTF

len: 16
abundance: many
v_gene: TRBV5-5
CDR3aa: CASSVGTLASTDTQYF

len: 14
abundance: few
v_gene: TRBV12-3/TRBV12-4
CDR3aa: CASSAPTGPYEQYF

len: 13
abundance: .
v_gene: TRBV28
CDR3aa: CASSSGSPYKQYF

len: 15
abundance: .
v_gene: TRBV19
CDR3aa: CASSMTGTTSYEQYF

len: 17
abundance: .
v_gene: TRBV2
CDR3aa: CASSPSYYGTDNQPQHF

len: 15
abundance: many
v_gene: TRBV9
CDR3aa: CASSASGGHGTEAFF

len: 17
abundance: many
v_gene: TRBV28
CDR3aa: CASSSIGGGLAGVEQYF

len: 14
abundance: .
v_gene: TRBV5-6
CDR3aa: CASSLVRRNSPLHF

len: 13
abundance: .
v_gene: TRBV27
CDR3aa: CASSLAGDEKLFF

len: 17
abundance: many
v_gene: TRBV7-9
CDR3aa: CASSLSPASMRGGTQYF

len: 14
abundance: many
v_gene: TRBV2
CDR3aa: CASIWVRDGYEQYF